This T cell receptor beta chain was found in a study of control samples from healthy donors and cancer patients (dated by TCRdb to 2020 to 2022). On this clone itself: It lacks a known antigen. The input lacks base qualities; no much larger clone sits a single base away.

Looking up the germline V gene yields CDR1 SQVTM and CDR2 ANQGSEA. Germline trimming amounts to 6 bases on V and 3 bases on J, with 8 as the count of junction bases outside the gene matches. Spanning cysteine to phenylalanine, the CDR3 consists of 14 amino acids. Only CDR3 DNA is held: 42 bases, read in frame from base 1. Library preparation was by the immunoSEQ multiplex PCR assay. Drawn from immuneACCESS, this table holds only the in-frame rearrangements with V and J called that TCRdb kept. Clones are partly lost; checked studies trace under half to an unresolved V gene and leave the rest unexplained. This sample gives about 110,000 clones in total; around 89% of them show up just once. The ten most abundant clones make up approximately 18% of the sample.

The sample consisted of blood. The clonotype was recovered from a woman in her 50s in good health. The chain employs TRBV29-1 and TRBJ1-3, and 7 junctional nucleotides match TRBD1. The nucleotide sequence reads TGCAGCGTCGCCCAGGGGGGCGGTGGAAACACCATATATTTT. Protein translation: CSVAQGGGGNTIYF.